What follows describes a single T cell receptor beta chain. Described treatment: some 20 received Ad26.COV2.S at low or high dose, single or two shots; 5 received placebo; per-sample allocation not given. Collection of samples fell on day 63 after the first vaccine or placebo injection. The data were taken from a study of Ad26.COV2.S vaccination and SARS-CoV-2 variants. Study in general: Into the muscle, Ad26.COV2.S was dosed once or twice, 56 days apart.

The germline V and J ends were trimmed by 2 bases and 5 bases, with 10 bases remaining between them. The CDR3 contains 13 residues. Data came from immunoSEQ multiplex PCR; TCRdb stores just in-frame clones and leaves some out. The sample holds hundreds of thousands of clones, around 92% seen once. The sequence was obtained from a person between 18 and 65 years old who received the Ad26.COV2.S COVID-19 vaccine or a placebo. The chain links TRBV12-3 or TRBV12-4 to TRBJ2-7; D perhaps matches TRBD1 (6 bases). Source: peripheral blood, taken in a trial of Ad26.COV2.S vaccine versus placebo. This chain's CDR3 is CASSLQGFHEQYF. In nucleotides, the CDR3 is TGTGCCAGCAGTTTACAGGGGTTCCACGAGCAGTACTTC.